The clone carrying this T cell receptor beta chain has only a few counts. What it binds is not known. This sample stems from a study of CD8+ T cells in alopecia areata. A FACSAria was used to sort CD4+ and CD8+ T cells. These cells came from PBMCs. Study results and caveats: The study found higher clonality in lesional than normal scalp, especially in alopecia totalis/universalis. It was less clear whether patients shared TCRs than it was in mice, possibly because of HLA. Sequencing of scalp tissue also captures the resident alphabeta T cells of normal skin.

CDR1 and CDR2 from the germline V gene are MNHNS and SASEGT. Unmatched junction bases numbered 1, after V lost 4 bases and J lost 4 bases. The CDR3 loop spans 14 amino acids. RNA extraction and reverse transcription yielded cDNA as sequencing template. Clones were sequenced by immunoSEQ multiplex PCR, and TCRdb holds only the in-frame ones, with some missing. In the table there are approximately 150,000 clones, 62% of which are singletons. The sequence was collected from a human donor in good health. Sequencing used CD8+ T cells sorted from blood. The chain uses TRBV6-1 and TRBJ2-3; 11 nucleotides agree with TRBD1. The CDR3: CASSGTGGADTQYF. The CDR3, as DNA: TGTGCCAGCAGTGGGACAGGGGGCGCAGATACGCAGTATTTT.